A selection of T cell receptor beta chains follows, all from one sample in a study of cytomegalovirus exposure and HLA in healthy donors. Some clones are missing from TCRdb's copy, which holds only in-frame ones; the method was immunoSEQ multiplex PCR. The sample spans around 140,000 clones; the ten largest clones claim 0.96%. Sequencing was performed on PBMCs. The receptors derive from a male donor in good health and CMV-seronegative. CDR3s include the opening cysteine and the closing phenylalanine or tryptophan. Each record gives: D gene, J gene, V gene, CDR3 protein, CDR3 DNA. D genes are given only for firm matches.

>NA|TRBJ1-1|TRBV7-2
CASSPQGGREAEAFF
TGTGCCAGCAGCCCCCAGGGCGGCAGGGAGGCTGAAGCTTTCTTT
>TRBD2|TRBJ2-6|TRBV25-1
CASSRTSWWSGANVLTF
TGTGCCAGCAGTCGGACTAGCTGGTGGTCTGGGGCCAACGTCCTGACTTTC
>NA|TRBJ2-6|TRBV7-3
CASSLTGGNSGANVLTF
TGTGCCAGCAGCTTAACCGGGGGAAACTCTGGGGCCAACGTCCTGACTTTC
>NA|TRBJ2-5|TRBV25-1
CASQDKVQETQYF
TGTGCCAGCCAGGATAAGGTGCAAGAGACCCAGTACTTC
>TRBD1|TRBJ2-1|TRBV7-9
CASSLVQGARDEQFF
TGTGCCAGCAGCTTAGTGCAGGGGGCGCGCGATGAGCAGTTCTTC
>TRBD2|TRBJ2-1|TRBV18
CASSPLEIAGVLNEQFF
TGTGCCAGCTCACCACTGGAGATAGCGGGAGTACTAAATGAGCAGTTCTTC
>NA|TRBJ2-5|TRBV19
CASSHDRGRGETQYF
TGTGCCAGTAGTCATGATAGGGGCAGAGGAGAGACCCAGTACTTC
>NA|TRBJ2-6|TRBV29-1
CSVASGANVLTF
TGCAGCGTAGCGTCTGGGGCCAACGTCCTGACTTTC
>TRBD1|TRBJ1-5|TRBV5-3
CARSSYWPGQGEFQIVSNQPQHF
TGTGCCAGAAGCTCCTATTGGCCAGGACAGGGCGAGTTTCAAATAGTTAGCAATCAGCCCCAGCATTTT
>NA|TRBJ2-7|TRBV30
CAGSGGDFRGHEQYF
NA
>NA|TRBJ2-5|TRBV13
CASSLGPGGKTQYF
TGTGCCAGCAGCTTAGGCCCAGGGGGGAAGACCCAGTACTTC
>NA|TRBJ1-5|TRBV28
CASSFEVGFPDQPQHF
TGTGCCAGCAGTTTTGAGGTGGGTTTCCCCGATCAGCCCCAGCATTTT
>TRBD1|TRBJ2-1|TRBV5-4
CASTKQGSDEQFF
TGTGCCAGCACGAAACAGGGGTCGGATGAGCAGTTCTTC
>TRBD2|TRBJ2-7|TRBV29-1
CSVGRGGSYEQYF
TGCAGCGTTGGCCGGGGAGGGAGCTACGAGCAGTACTTC
>NA|TRBJ1-4|TRBV21-1
CASSSGTGRNEKLFF
TGTGCCAGCAGTTCCGGGACGGGGAGGAATGAAAAACTGTTTTTT
>NA|TRBJ2-1|TRBV29-1
CSVDDRSSYNEQFF
TGCAGCGTTGACGACAGAAGCTCCTACAATGAGCAGTTCTTC
>TRBD1|TRBJ2-1|TRBV18
CASSPGTGPYNEQFF
TGTGCCAGCTCCCCTGGGACAGGTCCGTACAATGAGCAGTTCTTC
>NA|TRBJ1-5|TRBV30
CAWSVGSPGGQPQHF
TGTGCCTGGAGTGTAGGCAGTCCGGGGGGTCAGCCCCAGCATTTT
>TRBD2|TRBJ2-2|TRBV28
CASSTVRLAGGVPSTGELFF
TGTGCCAGCAGTACCGTACGACTAGCGGGGGGAGTCCCCTCCACCGGGGAGCTGTTTTTT
>TRBD1|TRBJ1-1|TRBV5-8
CASSPQGARAFF
TGTGCCAGCAGCCCCCAGGGGGCGCGGGCTTTCTTT
>TRBD1|TRBJ2-3|TRBV18
CASSLPGQGSPDTQYF
TGTGCCAGCTCGCTCCCGGGACAGGGGAGCCCAGATACGCAGTATTTT
>TRBD1|TRBJ1-1|TRBV6-1
CASRADRGKNTEAFF
TGTGCCAGCAGGGCCGACAGGGGGAAGAACACTGAAGCTTTCTTT
>NA|TRBJ1-6|TRBV15
CATSRRGPMDNSPLHF
TGTGCCACCAGCAGGAGAGGGCCTATGGATAATTCACCCCTCCACTTT
>TRBD1|TRBJ1-4|TRBV5-6
CASSLREGRGNEKLFF
TGTGCCAGCAGCTTGAGAGAGGGCAGGGGGAATGAAAAACTGTTTTTT
>NA|TRBJ2-7|TRBV2
CASSGQGIYEQYF
TGTGCCAGCAGTGGCCAGGGAATCTACGAGCAGTACTTC
>TRBD2|TRBJ2-7|TRBV4-3
CASSQDLGSGYEQYF
TGCGCCAGCAGCCAAGATCTAGGTAGCGGGTACGAGCAGTACTTC
>NA|TRBJ2-7|TRBV15
CATSGAMYEQYF
TGTGCCACCAGCGGTGCGATGTACGAGCAGTACTTC
>TRBD1|TRBJ1-5|TRBV6-1
CASSGVWDRGGYQPQHF
TGTGCCAGCAGTGGTGTCTGGGACAGGGGTGGTTATCAGCCCCAGCATTTT
>NA|TRBJ2-7|TRBV25-1
CASRREGLAYEQYF
TGTGCCAGCAGGAGGGAAGGGCTAGCCTACGAGCAGTACTTC
>NA|TRBJ1-1|TRBV18
CASSLGQNTEAFF
TGTGCCAGCTCACTGGGACAGAACACTGAAGCTTTCTTT
>NA|TRBJ1-5|TRBV6-5
CASKRTAGNQPQHF
TGTGCCAGCAAAAGGACAGCCGGCAATCAGCCCCAGCATTTT
>TRBD1|TRBJ1-2|TRBV29-1
CSVDTGGGGYTF
TGCAGCGTGGATACAGGGGGCGGTGGCTACACCTTC
>NA|TRBJ1-2|TRBV18
CASSPLEGAGYTF
TGTGCCAGCTCACCTCTTGAAGGGGCTGGCTACACCTTC
>NA|TRBJ1-4|TRBV6-1
CASSEEGHRNEKLFF
TGTGCCAGCAGTGAAGAGGGACATAGGAATGAAAAACTGTTTTTT
>NA|TRBJ1-1|TRBV6-1
CAAINDRNTEAFF
TGTGCCGCGATTAACGACAGGAACACTGAAGCTTTCTTT
>TRBD1|TRBJ2-7|TRBV7-9
CASTSSSSKGAREQYF
TGTGCCAGCACCTCCTCTAGCAGTAAGGGGGCGCGCGAGCAGTACTTC
>TRBD2|TRBJ2-1|TRBV18
CASSLTSGIYNEQFF
TGTGCCAGCTCACTAACTAGCGGAATTTACAATGAGCAGTTCTTC
>TRBD1|TRBJ1-2|TRBV7-2
CASSLDHRGYGYTF
TGTGCCAGCAGCTTAGATCACAGGGGCTATGGCTACACCTTC
>TRBD2|TRBJ2-1|TRBV30
CACGRGTRSNNEQFF
TGTGCCTGCGGGAGGGGGACTCGTTCGAACAATGAGCAGTTCTTC
>NA|TRBJ1-1|TRBV4-3
CASSQWIGSGALGGTEAFF
TGCGCCAGCAGCCAATGGATCGGTAGCGGTGCATTGGGGGGTACTGAAGCTTTCTTT
>TRBD2|TRBJ2-7|TRBV30
CAWSVGSSGSFSYEQYF
TGTGCCTGGAGTGTGGGATCTAGCGGGAGTTTTTCCTACGAGCAGTACTTC
>NA|TRBJ2-7|TRBV18
CASSPMGGGHEQYF
TGTGCCAGCTCACCAATGGGGGGAGGCCACGAGCAGTACTTC